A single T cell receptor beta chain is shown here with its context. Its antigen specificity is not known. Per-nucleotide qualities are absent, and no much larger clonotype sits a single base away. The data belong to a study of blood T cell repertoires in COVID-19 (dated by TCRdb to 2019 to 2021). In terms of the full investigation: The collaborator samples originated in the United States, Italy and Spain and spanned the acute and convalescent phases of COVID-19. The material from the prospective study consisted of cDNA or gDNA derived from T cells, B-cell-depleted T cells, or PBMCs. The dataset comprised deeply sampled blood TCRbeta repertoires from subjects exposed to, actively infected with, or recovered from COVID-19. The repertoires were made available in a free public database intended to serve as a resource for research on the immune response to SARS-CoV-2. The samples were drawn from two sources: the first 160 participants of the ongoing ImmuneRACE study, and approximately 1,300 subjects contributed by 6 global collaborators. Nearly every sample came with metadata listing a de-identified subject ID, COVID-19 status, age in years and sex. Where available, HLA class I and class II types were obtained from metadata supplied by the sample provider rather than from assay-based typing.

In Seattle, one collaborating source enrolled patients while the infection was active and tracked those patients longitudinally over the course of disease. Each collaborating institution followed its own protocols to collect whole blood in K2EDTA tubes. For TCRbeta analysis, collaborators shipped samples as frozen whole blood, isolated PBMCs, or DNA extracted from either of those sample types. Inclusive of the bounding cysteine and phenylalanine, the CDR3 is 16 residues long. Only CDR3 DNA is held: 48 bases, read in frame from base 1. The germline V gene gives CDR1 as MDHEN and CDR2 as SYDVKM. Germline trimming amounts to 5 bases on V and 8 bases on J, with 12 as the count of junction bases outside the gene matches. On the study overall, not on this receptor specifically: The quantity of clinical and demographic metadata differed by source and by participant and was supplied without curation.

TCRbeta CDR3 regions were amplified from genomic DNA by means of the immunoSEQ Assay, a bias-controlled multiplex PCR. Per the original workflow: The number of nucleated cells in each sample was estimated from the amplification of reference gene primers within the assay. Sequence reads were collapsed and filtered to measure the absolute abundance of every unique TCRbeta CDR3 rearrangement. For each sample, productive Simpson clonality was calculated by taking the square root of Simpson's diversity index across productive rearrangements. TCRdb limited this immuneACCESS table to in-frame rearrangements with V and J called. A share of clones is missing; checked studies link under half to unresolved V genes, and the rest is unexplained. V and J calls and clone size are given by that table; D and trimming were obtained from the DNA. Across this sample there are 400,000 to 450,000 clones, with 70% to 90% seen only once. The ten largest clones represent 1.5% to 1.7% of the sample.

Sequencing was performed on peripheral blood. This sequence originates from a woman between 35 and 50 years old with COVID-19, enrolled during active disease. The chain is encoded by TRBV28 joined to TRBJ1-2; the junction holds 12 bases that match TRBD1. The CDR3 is CASSPQPGQGALGYTF. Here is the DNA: TGTGCCAGCAGTCCCCAACCGGGACAGGGGGCGTTGGGCTACACCTTC.